This T cell receptor beta chain is drawn from a study of CD8 T cells in Susac syndrome. The RNA, about 0.45 to 1 ug, was put through reverse transcription using random hexamers. TCRdb recomputed calls from the immunoSEQ multiplex PCR reads with MiXCR, one row per CDR3 protein. The sample records under 200,000 distinct CDR3 sequences, roughly 96% being singletons. With V trimmed by 4 bases and J by 4 bases, 7 bases remained unmatched. This CDR3 is 14 amino acids long. CDR1 is DFQATT, CDR2 SNEGSKA, per germline (reference sequence). The genes are TRBV20-1 and TRBJ2-7; 10 bases map to TRBD2. Sequenced: CD8+ T cells from PBMCs. The receptor was isolated from a human donor with multiple sclerosis. This CDR3 reads CSATLGLADYEQYF. The CDR3 bases are TGCAGTGCTACCCTCGGACTAGCGGATTACGAGCAGTACTTC.